This T cell receptor beta chain was found in a study of T-cell reconstitution after alpha-beta-depleted transplantation in children. The germline V gene has CDR1 SGHRS and CDR2 YFSETQ. CDR3 size: 11 residues. Trimming removed 6 bases at V and 3 bases at J, with 6 bases between. Overall study results and limits: Approximately two months post-transplant, alpha-beta T cells reportedly originated from several hundred expanded graft clones. Once a year had passed after transplant, T-cell counts and diversity came mostly from newly produced T cells.

On this clonotype: Its antigen is not known.

It was with unique molecular identifiers that the TCRbeta library was prepared. TCRdb re-called the PCR reads with MiXCR, one entry per CDR3 protein. Among about a million distinct CDR3 sequences listed, about 30% were seen once. The chain carries TRBV5-1 and TRBJ2-5; no clear D. Sequences were derived from PBMCs, mostly from graft donor cells, sampled 360 days after TCRalphabeta/CD19-depleted stem cell transplant. This TCR was sampled from a boy younger than two who had a stem cell transplant for SCID, so the T cells may come from the graft donor. The CDR3 spells CASMQKETQYF. The CDR3 coding sequence is TGCGCCAGCATGCAGAAAGAGACCCAGTACTTC.